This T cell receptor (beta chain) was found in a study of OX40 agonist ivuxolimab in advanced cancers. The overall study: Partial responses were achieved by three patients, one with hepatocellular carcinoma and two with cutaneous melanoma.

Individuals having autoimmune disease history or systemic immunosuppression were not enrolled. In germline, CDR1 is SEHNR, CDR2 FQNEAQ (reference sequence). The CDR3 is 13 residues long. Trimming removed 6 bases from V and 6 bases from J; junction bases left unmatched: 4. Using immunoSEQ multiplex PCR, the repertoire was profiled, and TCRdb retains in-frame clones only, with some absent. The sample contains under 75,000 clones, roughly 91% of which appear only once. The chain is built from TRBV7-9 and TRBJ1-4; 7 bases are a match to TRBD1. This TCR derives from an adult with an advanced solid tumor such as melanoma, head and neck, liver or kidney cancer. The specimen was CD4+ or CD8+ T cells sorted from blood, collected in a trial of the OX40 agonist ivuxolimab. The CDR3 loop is CASRGGAYEKLFF. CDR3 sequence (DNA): TGTGCCAGCAGAGGGGGCGCTTATGAAAAACTGTTTTTT.